This T cell receptor (beta chain) was recovered during a study of shared clonotypes between healthy human individuals. Naive CD8 populations comprised CD45RO-negative cells positively selected for CCR7, excluding terminally differentiated effector memory CD45RA+ cells. About this clone: This CDR3 is also generated by other DNA sequences in the sample.

CDR3 length: 12 amino acids. The trim removed 11 bases at V and 3 bases at J, leaving 5 bases unmatched. Germline V CDR1 and CDR2: MDHEN, SYDVKM. TCRdb keeps only in-frame clones here, not all; method: immunoSEQ multiplex PCR. The top ten clones hold approximately 1.2% of a sample with around 2,100,000 clones, about 94% of them seen once. The sample consisted of naive CD8+ T cells sorted from blood. The chain carries TRBV28 and TRBJ2-3; TRBD2 matches 7 bases. The sequence derives from a man aged 18 to 29 in good health. The CDR3 reads CASRGGTDTQYF. The CDR3 DNA reads TGTGCCTCAAGGGGAGGGACAGATACGCAGTATTTT. Based on the CDR3 plus reference TRBV28 and TRBJ2-3, the full variable domain is DVKVTQSSRYLVKRTGEKVFLECVQDMDHENMFWYRQDPGLGLRLIYFSYDVKMKEKGDIPEGYSVSREKKERFSLILESASTNQTSMYLCASRGGTDTQYFGPGTRLTVL.